This T cell receptor beta chain is drawn from a study of beta chain features in type 1 diabetes. Study conclusions and caveats: Shorter TCRB CDR3s, moderately but significantly so, marked every one of the four CD4+ subsets in Type 1 diabetes patients. Whether HLA type affects TCRB rearrangement stayed undetermined in the present work.

This CDR3 comprises 15 residues. Germline V gene data show CDR1 as SSHAT and CDR2 as FNYEAQ (reference sequence). Regarding this clone: What it recognizes is unknown. The junction does not match germline at one end; this may be a read error.

Of the isolated RNA, all was reverse transcribed, and so the sequenced material was expressed TCRB transcripts. Clones were sequenced by immunoSEQ multiplex PCR, and TCRdb holds only the in-frame ones, with some missing. The sample lists some 660,000 clones; more than 12% were seen once. The origin of this receptor is a man younger than 30 with type 1 diabetes. The sample consisted of naive CD4+ T cells from blood. This rearrangement joins TRBV7-7 to TRBJ2-1; 12 nucleotides match TRBD2. The DNA for the CDR3 is TGTGCTAGCAGCTTGGATACTAGCGGGAGGAATGAGCAGTTCTTC. This translates into CASSLDTSGRNEQFF.